This T cell receptor (beta chain) derives from a study of T cell responses to AZD1222 COVID-19 vaccine. Study-wide results and caveats: Per reports, nearly half of all spike-specific TCRs target regions that are unmutated in variants.

Data came from immunoSEQ multiplex PCR; TCRdb stores just in-frame clones and leaves some out. The data show about 93,000 clones, approximately 86% seen once. Of note for this clone: As yet, its antigen is unknown.

V was trimmed by 4 bases and J by 2 bases, leaving 8 bases between them. Germline values: CDR1 MGHRA, CDR2 YSYEKL. There are 13 residues in the CDR3. The source was peripheral blood, collected on day 0 of AZD1222 vaccination. The clonotype originates from an adult in good health. The rearrangement uses TRBV4-1 and TRBJ1-1; no clear D gene. CDR3 sequence: CASSLGPNTEAFF. The CDR3 DNA is TGCGCCAGCAGCCTCGGACCCAACACTGAAGCTTTCTTT.